This TCR beta chain was documented in a study of PD-L1 blockade in urothelial cancer. Per the germline V gene, CDR1 is SGHAT and CDR2 is FQNNGV. V was trimmed by 1 base and J by 1 base, leaving 10 bases between them. The CDR3 runs 15 residues. Profiling relied on immunoSEQ multiplex PCR, and the TCRdb table lists in-frame clones only, not all of them. The sample records 70,000 to 90,000 clones, roughly 80% being singletons. The chain joins TRBV11-2 to TRBJ2-5; D is possibly TRBD2 (5 bases). This material consisted of PBMCs, taken around atezolizumab (anti-PD-L1) treatment. This receptor was taken from a man in his 70s with urothelial cancer. The CDR3 loop reads CASSLGQSGQETQYF. The CDR3 DNA reads TGTGCCAGCAGCTTAGGGCAAAGCGGCCAAGAGACCCAGTACTTC.